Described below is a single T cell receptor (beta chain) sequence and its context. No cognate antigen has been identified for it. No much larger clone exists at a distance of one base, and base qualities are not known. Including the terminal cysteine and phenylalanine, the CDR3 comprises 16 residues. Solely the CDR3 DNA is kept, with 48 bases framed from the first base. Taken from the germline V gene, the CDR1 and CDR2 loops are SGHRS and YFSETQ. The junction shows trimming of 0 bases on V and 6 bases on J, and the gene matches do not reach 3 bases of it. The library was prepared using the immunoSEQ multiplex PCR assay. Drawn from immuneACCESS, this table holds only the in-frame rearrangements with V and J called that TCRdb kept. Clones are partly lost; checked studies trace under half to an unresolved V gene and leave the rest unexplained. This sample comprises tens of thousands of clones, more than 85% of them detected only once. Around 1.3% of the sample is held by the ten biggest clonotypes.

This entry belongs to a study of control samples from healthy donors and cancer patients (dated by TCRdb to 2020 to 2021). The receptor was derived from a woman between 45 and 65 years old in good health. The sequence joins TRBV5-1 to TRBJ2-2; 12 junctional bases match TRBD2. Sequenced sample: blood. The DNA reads TGCGCCAGCAGCTTGGCCCTAGCGGGGGGGCCCGGGGAGCTGTTTTTT. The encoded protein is CASSLALAGGPGELFF.